This is a list of T cell receptor beta chains from one sample in a study of blood T cell repertoires in COVID-19. The assay was immunoSEQ multiplex PCR, and TCRdb's table has in-frame clones only and misses some. The sample records 200,000 to 250,000 clones, under 90% being singletons. What was sequenced was peripheral blood. The receptors derive from a woman aged 80 or over with COVID-19, enrolled during active disease. Both conserved end residues are part of each CDR3. A D gene is named only where the DNA matches it firmly. Some rows have no size entry. The others give once, few or many, or a class for an expanded clone.

d_gene | j_gene | abundance | v_gene | CDR3aa | CDR3nt
TRBD1 | TRBJ1-1 | once | TRBV28 | CASSQQPGQGFTEAFF | TGTGCCAGCAGCCAACAGCCGGGACAGGGTTTCACTGAAGCTTTCTTT
NA | TRBJ2-3 | once | TRBV10-1 | CASGSSDTQYF | TGCGCCAGTGGGAGTTCAGATACGCAGTATTTT
TRBD2 | TRBJ2-5 | NA | TRBV28 | CASSLGLAGETQYF | TGTGCCAGCAGTTTGGGACTAGCGGGAGAGACCCAGTACTTC
NA | TRBJ1-3 | few | TRBV12-3/TRBV12-4 | CASSLGAGNTIYF | TGTGCCAGCAGTTTGGGAGCTGGAAACACCATATATTTT
TRBD2 | TRBJ2-3 | NA | TRBV2 | CASSTLLAGVWDWPTDTQYF | TGTGCCAGCAGTACACTACTAGCGGGAGTGTGGGATTGGCCCACAGATACGCAGTATTTT
NA | TRBJ1-3 | NA | TRBV19 | CASSSPAGGPAYTIYF | TGTGCCAGTAGTTCCCCCGCGGGGGGACCGGCCTACACCATATATTTT
NA | TRBJ1-2 | NA | TRBV4-1 | CASSHTQGRNYGYTF | TGCGCCAGCAGCCACACCCAGGGGAGAAACTATGGCTACACCTTC
NA | TRBJ1-1 | NA | TRBV28 | CASSSTGPTEAFF | TGTGCCAGCAGTTCGACAGGTCCCACTGAAGCTTTCTTT
NA | TRBJ1-5 | NA | TRBV7-9 | CASSSTTGTSNQPQHF | TGTGCCAGCAGCTCTACGACAGGAACATCCAATCAGCCCCAGCATTTT
TRBD1 | TRBJ1-2 | once | TRBV6-1 | CASSEADRVYGYTF | TGTGCCAGCAGTGAGGCCGACAGGGTATATGGCTACACCTTC
NA | TRBJ2-7 | NA | TRBV1 | CTSSQETGACYEQYF | TGCACCAGCAGCCAAGAGACAGGGGCGTGCTACGAGCAGTACTTC
NA | TRBJ2-7 | NA | TRBV29-1 | CSVEGTTYEQYF | TGCAGCGTTGAAGGGACTACCTACGAGCAGTACTTC
NA | TRBJ1-1 | NA | TRBV5-1 | CASARGVQVNTEAFF | TGCGCCAGCGCCAGGGGAGTCCAAGTGAACACTGAAGCTTTCTTT
NA | TRBJ1-2 | NA | TRBV6-1 | CASSESRGDYGYTF | TGTGCCAGCAGTGAATCCAGGGGAGACTATGGCTACACCTTC
NA | TRBJ1-1 | NA | TRBV9 | CASSVTGGLSEAFF | TGTGCCAGCAGCGTAACGGGGGGACTCAGTGAAGCTTTCTTT
NA | TRBJ2-3 | NA | TRBV18 | CASSSGSSTDTQYF | TGTGCCAGCTCATCAGGGTCGAGCACAGATACGCAGTATTTT
NA | TRBJ2-2 | NA | TRBV19 | CASNTILNTGELFF | TGTGCCAGTAATACTATTTTAAACACCGGGGAGCTGTTTTTT
NA | TRBJ1-6 | NA | TRBV10-1 | CASSPRLNSPLHF | TGCGCCAGCAGTCCGCGACTGAATTCACCCCTCCACTTT
TRBD1 | TRBJ2-1 | NA | TRBV9 | CASSRDSIYNEQFF | TGTGCCAGCAGCCGGGACAGCATCTACAATGAGCAGTTCTTC
NA | TRBJ1-2 | NA | TRBV7-9 | CASSPRTEASYGYTF | TGTGCCAGCAGCCCCCGGACAGAGGCGAGCTATGGCTACACCTTC
TRBD2 | TRBJ2-5 | NA | TRBV12-3/TRBV12-4 | CASAMGGETQYF | TGTGCCAGCGCCATGGGGGGGGAGACCCAGTACTTC
NA | TRBJ1-4 | NA | TRBV6-5 | CASSYSSGRHEKLFF | TGTGCCAGCAGTTACTCGTCAGGGAGGCACGAAAAACTGTTTTTT
NA | TRBJ1-1 | NA | TRBV2 | CASTEVGGSYTEAFF | TGTGCCAGCACCGAAGTGGGGGGGTCGTACACTGAAGCTTTCTTT
TRBD2 | TRBJ2-7 | NA | TRBV19 | CASSGTSGTYEQYF | TGTGCCAGTAGTGGAACTAGCGGGACTTACGAGCAGTACTTC
TRBD1 | TRBJ1-6 | NA | TRBV7-3 | CASSLGQGPSPLHF | TGTGCCAGCAGCTTGGGACAGGGCCCTTCACCCCTCCACTTT
TRBD1 | TRBJ1-1 | few | TRBV10-3 | CAISPDRGNTEAFF | TGTGCCATCAGCCCGGACAGGGGAAACACTGAAGCTTTCTTT
TRBD1 | TRBJ1-4 | NA | TRBV11-2 | CASSSGGPTNEKLFF | TGTGCCAGCAGCTCAGGGGGTCCAACTAATGAAAAACTGTTTTTT
TRBD1 | TRBJ2-7 | NA | TRBV9 | CASSVEIVRDREMSYEQYF | TGTGCCAGCAGCGTAGAAATTGTCCGGGACAGAGAAATGTCCTACGAGCAGTACTTC
NA | TRBJ2-1 | NA | TRBV19 | CASSSSGRIGQFF | TGTGCCAGTAGCTCTAGTGGGAGGATCGGGCAGTTCTTC
TRBD2 | TRBJ2-1 | once | TRBV27 | CASTPPGLAGVGEQFF | TGTGCCAGCACCCCCCCGGGACTAGCGGGAGTTGGTGAGCAGTTCTTC
TRBD1 | TRBJ2-7 | NA | TRBV5-6 | CASSLGTGDSYEQYF | TGTGCCAGCAGCTTGGGGACAGGGGACTCCTACGAGCAGTACTTC
TRBD2 | TRBJ2-3 | NA | TRBV6-6 | CASSRLSGLAGPGDTQYF | TGTGCCAGCAGTCGCCTCTCGGGACTAGCGGGCCCTGGTGATACGCAGTATTTT
TRBD1 | TRBJ1-5 | NA | TRBV7-2 | CASSSTAGTGNQPQHF | TGTGCCAGCAGCTCGACCGCCGGGACAGGAAATCAGCCCCAGCATTTT
NA | TRBJ1-5 | NA | TRBV19 | CASASGSHRGNQPQHF | TGTGCCAGCGCCTCGGGATCCCACAGGGGCAATCAGCCCCAGCATTTT
NA | TRBJ1-2 | NA | TRBV20-1 | CSARGAHGYTF | TGCAGTGCTAGAGGGGCCCATGGCTACACCTTC
NA | TRBJ1-2 | NA | TRBV5-4 | CASSPYGGTNYGYTF | TGTGCCAGCAGCCCCTACGGCGGGACTAACTATGGCTACACCTTC
NA | TRBJ2-7 | once | TRBV7-8 | CASSHAAGEQYF | TGTGCCAGCAGCCACGCGGCGGGGGAGCAGTACTTC
TRBD1 | TRBJ1-2 | NA | TRBV4-2 | CASSQDVGDRALYGYTF | TGTGCCAGCAGCCAAGATGTAGGGGACAGAGCACTATATGGCTACACCTTC
TRBD1 | TRBJ2-1 | NA | TRBV19 | CATTGALYNEGQFF | TGTGCCACGACAGGGGCTTTGTACAATGAAGGGCAGTTCTTC
NA | TRBJ1-2 | NA | TRBV6-5 | CASSYAGPLREGYTF | TGTGCCAGCAGTTACGCCGGGCCTCTCCGGGAGGGCTACACCTTC
TRBD1 | TRBJ2-7 | NA | TRBV5-1 | CASSRLQGENSYEQYF | TGCGCCAGCAGCAGACTACAGGGGGAGAACTCCTACGAGCAGTACTTC
TRBD2 | TRBJ2-1 | NA | TRBV9 | CASSRDYNGDEQFF | TGTGCCAGCAGCCGGGACTACAACGGGGATGAGCAGTTCTTC
NA | TRBJ1-2 | once | TRBV18 | CASSITEGYGYTF | TGTGCCAGCTCCATTACAGAGGGCTATGGCTACACCTTC
NA | TRBJ2-1 | NA | TRBV3-1/TRBV3-2 | CASSQDPGYSYNEQFF | TGTGCCAGCAGCCAAGATCCGGGGTACTCCTACAATGAGCAGTTCTTC
TRBD1 | TRBJ1-2 | NA | TRBV5-6 | CASSGRDRAGGYTF | TGTGCCAGCAGCGGAAGGGACAGGGCAGGGGGCTACACCTTC
TRBD2 | TRBJ2-1 | few | TRBV9 | CASSVGGTSGSKRDNEQFF | TGTGCCAGCAGCGTAGGCGGGACTAGCGGGAGTAAAAGGGACAATGAGCAGTTCTTC
NA | TRBJ2-3 | NA | TRBV9 | CASKEGTTDTQYF | TGTGCCAGCAAGGAGGGGACCACAGATACGCAGTATTTT
TRBD1 | TRBJ1-1 | NA | TRBV9 | CASSPGGDRGRTEAFF | TGTGCCAGCAGCCCCGGGGGGGACAGGGGGAGAACTGAAGCTTTCTTT
TRBD1 | TRBJ1-6 | NA | TRBV19 | CASSIRDRGSPLHF | TGTGCCAGTAGTATTAGGGACAGAGGTTCACCCCTCCACTTT
NA | TRBJ1-6 | NA | TRBV5-4 | CASSSKAAEEALHF | TGTGCCAGCAGCTCCAAGGCGGCCGAGGAGGCCCTCCACTTT
TRBD1 | TRBJ2-7 | NA | TRBV7-9 | CASSLSGQGGEQYF | TGTGCCAGCAGCTTATCGGGACAGGGTGGTGAGCAGTACTTC
NA | TRBJ1-1 | few | TRBV27 | CASSSGNTEAFF | TGTGCCAGCAGTTCAGGGAACACTGAAGCTTTCTTT
NA | TRBJ1-1 | NA | TRBV3-1/TRBV3-2 | CASSLLAGARGTEAFF | TGTGCCAGCAGCCTCCTAGCTGGGGCGCGGGGTACTGAAGCTTTCTTT
TRBD1 | TRBJ2-7 | NA | TRBV28 | CASSPRTGGDYEQYF | TGTGCCAGCAGTCCCCGGACAGGGGGGGACTACGAGCAGTACTTC
TRBD1 | TRBJ1-3 | NA | TRBV2 | CASRTTGFNSGNTIYF | TGTGCCAGCAGGACGACAGGGTTTAACTCTGGAAACACCATATATTTT